This T cell receptor (beta chain) was observed in a study of shared clonotypes between healthy human individuals. CD45RO-negative cells were positively selected for CCR7, leaving out terminally differentiated effector memory CD45RA+ cells. This clone was counted a single time. The CDR3 has 14 amino acids. It was across several immunoSEQ plates that each subset's genomic DNA was evenly split. Assay: immunoSEQ multiplex PCR; the TCRdb copy retains only in-frame clones and omits some. In the table there are about 2 million clones, approximately 94% of which are singletons. The chain carries TRBV21-1 and TRBJ1-5; no DNA check was done on the table's D call, TRBD1. TRBV21-1 is termed a pseudogene. The TCR originated in a man in his late teens or twenties in good health. The sequencing input was naive CD8+ T cells sorted from blood. The CDR3 here is CASTRAVNTQPQHF. CDR3 DNA sequence: TGTGCCAGCACCAGGGCCGTTAACACTCAGCCCCAGCATTTT.